This entry is about one T cell receptor (beta chain). Antigen specificity is unknown. The sample originates from a study of blood T cells in healthy people across ages. The second PCR ran roughly 6 to 11 cycles with a sample-barcoded 5' primer and J-beta primers. TCRdb re-analysed the 5' RACE reads in MiXCR, keeping a single row per CDR3 protein. The sample has hundreds of thousands of distinct CDR3 sequences; roughly three fifths are singletons. Study-wide points: Changes seen in expanded clonotypes were possibly confounded by donor CMV status left unknown.

Donors were healthy Caucasian individuals from Russia aged roughly 6 to 95. They isolated at least 6 million PBMCs from each sample. The amount of total RNA extracted per sample was at least 5.5 micrograms. Losses at the gene ends were 6 bases for V and 6 bases for J; bases not matched to a gene: 11. This CDR3 is 15 amino acids long. The receptor was derived from a man aged 40-49 years in good health. The rearrangement joins TRBV12-3 or TRBV12-4 to TRBJ2-1; 7 bases are a match to TRBD1. Source material: blood. CDR3 region: CASSSYATGVNEQFF. Written as DNA, the CDR3 is TGTGCCAGCAGCTCCTACGCCACAGGGGTCAATGAGCAGTTCTTC.